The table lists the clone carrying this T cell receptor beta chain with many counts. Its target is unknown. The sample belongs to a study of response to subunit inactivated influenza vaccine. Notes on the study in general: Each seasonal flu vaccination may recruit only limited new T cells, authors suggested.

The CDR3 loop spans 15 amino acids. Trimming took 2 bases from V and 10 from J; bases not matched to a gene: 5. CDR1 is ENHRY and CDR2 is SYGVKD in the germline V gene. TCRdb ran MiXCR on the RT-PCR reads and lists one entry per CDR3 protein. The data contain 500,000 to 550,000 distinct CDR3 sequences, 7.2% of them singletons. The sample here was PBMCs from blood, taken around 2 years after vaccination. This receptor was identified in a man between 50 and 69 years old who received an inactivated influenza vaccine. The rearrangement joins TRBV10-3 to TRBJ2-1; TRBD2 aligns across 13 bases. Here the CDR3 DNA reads TGTGCCATCAGTGAGGGACTAGCGGGAGTATGGGAGCAGTTCTTC. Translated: CAISEGLAGVWEQFF.